This is a list of T cell receptor beta chains from one sample in a study of response to subunit inactivated influenza vaccine. Via MiXCR, TCRdb re-called the RT-PCR reads, giving one row per CDR3 protein. The sample has approximately 530,000 distinct CDR3 sequences; less than 7.5% are singletons. Here the sequenced sample was PBMCs from blood, taken approximately 25 months after vaccination. The source of these receptors is a man aged 50-75 years who received an inactivated influenza vaccine. The CDR3 runs from the conserved cysteine through the conserved F or W. The D gene is left open where the match is weak. Clone size appears in some rows only: once, few, many, or a class for an expanded clone.

TGCAGTGCCCGCAGGGACTATGAGCAGTTCTTC CSARRDYEQFF many - TRBJ2-1 11 TRBV20-1
TGCGCCAGCAGCCAAGTTGTGGGTGCGGAAAAACTGTTTTTT CASSQVVGAEKLFF few - TRBJ1-4 14 TRBV4-3
TGCGCCAGCAGCGACACGATCCCCTCCAACCAGGATGAGCAGTTCTTC CASSDTIPSNQDEQFF few - TRBJ2-1 16 TRBV5-1
TGTGCCTCCTATGGGCTAGCGGGGGGCGCCCCCAGGGAGCAGTACTTC CASYGLAGGAPREQYF few TRBD2 TRBJ2-7 16 TRBV7-2
TGCGCCAGCAGCCAATTATACAGGGTTGATCAGACCGGGGAGCTGTTTTTT CASSQLYRVDQTGELFF few - TRBJ2-2 17 TRBV4-3
TGTGCCAGCAGTTTACCGGTTGGCGAGCCCCAGCATTTT CASSLPVGEPQHF few - TRBJ1-5 13 TRBV12-3/TRBV12-4
TGTGCCAGCAGCCAAGTCACTGCGACCCAGTACTTC CASSQVTATQYF few - TRBJ2-5 12 TRBV3-1
TGTGCCACACAATTCGGCAATGAGCAGTTCTTC CATQFGNEQFF few - TRBJ2-1 11 TRBV24-1
TGTGCCAGCAGTTACTCAGCTACTTCCGAGCAGTACTTC CASSYSATSEQYF - - TRBJ2-7 13 TRBV6-5
TGTGCCAGCAGCCAAAGTGTCAGGTCCGGTGGGTCCCAGCATTTT CASSQSVRSGGSQHF many - TRBJ1-5 15 TRBV3-1
TGTGCCAGCACATCCGGAGAGAACACTGAAGCTTTCTTT CASTSGENTEAFF many - TRBJ1-1 13 TRBV12-3/TRBV12-4
TGTGCCAGCAGTTTAGATTCGGCAGCCCTCGGCTATGGCTACACCTTC CASSLDSAALGYGYTF - - TRBJ1-2 16 TRBV28
TGCAGCGTTTTTTCCTCCTCTGGAAACACCATATATTTT CSVFSSSGNTIYF - - TRBJ1-3 13 TRBV29-1
TGTGCCAGCTCACCGCGCCAGACAGATACGCAGTATTTT CASSPRQTDTQYF - - TRBJ2-3 13 TRBV18
TGTGCCAGCAGCTCGCCAGGGGGCTTCACTGAAGCTTTCTTT CASSSPGGFTEAFF - TRBD1 TRBJ1-1 14 TRBV7-2
TGTGCCAGCAGCTTAGAGGGACCGAACACTGAAGCTTTCTTT CASSLEGPNTEAFF - - TRBJ1-1 14 TRBV7-2
TGCGCCAGCAGCTTCACCCGGGAGACTGAAGCTTTCTTT CASSFTRETEAFF - - TRBJ1-1 13 TRBV5-1
TGTGCCAGCAGCTTAACGGGACCGTCGACGAAGGATCAGTACTTC CASSLTGPSTKDQYF few - TRBJ2-4 15 TRBV7-9
TGTGCCTGGAGCCCCGGGACTAGCGGCACAGATACGCAGTATTTT CAWSPGTSGTDTQYF - TRBD2 TRBJ2-3 15 TRBV30
TGTGCCAGCAGCAAATACCACAGCTACAATGAGCAGTTCTTC CASSKYHSYNEQFF few - TRBJ2-1 14 TRBV21-1
TGCGCCAGCAGAGGGGATCTTGGGCAAGAGACCCAGTACTTC CASRGDLGQETQYF few - TRBJ2-5 14 TRBV5-1
TGCAGTGCTAGAATCCGGGGCAACAATCAGCCCCAGCATTTT CSARIRGNNQPQHF many - TRBJ1-5 14 TRBV20-1
TGCGCCAGCAGCCAACAGAGCTCTGGGGCCAACGTCCTGACTTTC CASSQQSSGANVLTF few - TRBJ2-6 15 TRBV4-1
TGCAGTGCTAGGAAGGGGGGCTCCTACAATGAGCAGTTCTTC CSARKGGSYNEQFF few - TRBJ2-1 14 TRBV20-1
TGCGCCAGCAGCCCGGAAGGAGCGGAGACCCAGTACTTC CASSPEGAETQYF - - TRBJ2-5 13 TRBV5-1
TGTGCCAGCAGCTTAGGAGTATCACCCCTCCACTTT CASSLGVSPLHF many - TRBJ1-6 12 TRBV7-2
TGTGCCACCGGACAGACGTATAGCAATCAGCCCCAGCATTTT CATGQTYSNQPQHF few - TRBJ1-5 14 TRBV28
TGTGCTAGCAGCTTAGATCGCCTAGCGGGGGTTGAGACCCAGTACTTC CASSLDRLAGVETQYF - TRBD2 TRBJ2-5 16 TRBV7-7
TGCGCCAGCAGCAGAGACAGGTACACAGATACGCAGTATTTT CASSRDRYTDTQYF many - TRBJ2-3 14 TRBV4-1
TGCAGTGCGTTCCAGGGAGGAAACAATGAGCAGTTCTTC CSAFQGGNNEQFF - - TRBJ2-1 13 TRBV20-1
TGCAGCACGATCTCTTGGACTAGCGGGACCTACGAGCAGTACTTC CSTISWTSGTYEQYF few TRBD2 TRBJ2-7 15 TRBV29-1
TGCAGTGCTAGCGGGTTTGAGGCAGATACGCAGTATTTT CSASGFEADTQYF few - TRBJ2-3 13 TRBV20-1
TGCGCCAGCAGCGGCACGGATACTTATAGCGGGGAGCTGTTTTTT CASSGTDTYSGELFF few - TRBJ2-2 15 TRBV5-1